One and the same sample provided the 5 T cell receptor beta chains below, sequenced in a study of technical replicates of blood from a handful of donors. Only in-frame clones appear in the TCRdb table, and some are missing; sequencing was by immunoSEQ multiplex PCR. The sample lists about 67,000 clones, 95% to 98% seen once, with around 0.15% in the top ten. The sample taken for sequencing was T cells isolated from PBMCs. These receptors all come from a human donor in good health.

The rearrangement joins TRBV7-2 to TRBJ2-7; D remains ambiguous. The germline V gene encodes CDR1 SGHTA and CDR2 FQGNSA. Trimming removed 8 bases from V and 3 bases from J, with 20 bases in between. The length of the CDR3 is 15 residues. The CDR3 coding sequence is TGTGCCAGCGTTCATGATCCAGCGAATATCTACGAGCAGTACTTC. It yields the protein CASVHDPANIYEQYF.

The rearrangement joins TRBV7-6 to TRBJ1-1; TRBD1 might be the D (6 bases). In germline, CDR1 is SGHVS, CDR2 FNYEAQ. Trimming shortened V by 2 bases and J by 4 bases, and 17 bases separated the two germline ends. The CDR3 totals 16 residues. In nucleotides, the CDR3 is TGTGCCAGCAGCTTATGGGACACATCAGGGTTCACTGAAGCTTTCTTT. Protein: CASSLWDTSGFTEAFF.

The CDR3 loop is CSVVGGQGTNYGYTF. Here the CDR3 DNA reads TGCAGCGTTGTGGGAGGACAGGGAACTAACTATGGCTACACCTTC. This rearrangement joins TRBV29-1 to TRBJ1-2, with 8 bases aligning to TRBD1. Trimming removed 4 bases from V and 0 bases from J; junction bases left unmatched: 7. The length of the CDR3 is 15 residues. Per the germline V gene, CDR1 is SQVTM and CDR2 is ANQGSEA. Full variable domain (outside the CDR3, taken from reference TRBV29-1 and TRBJ1-2): SAVISQKPSRDICQRGTSLTIQCQVDSQVTMMFWYRQQPGQSLTLIATANQGSEATYESGFVIDKFPISRPNLTFSTLTVSNMSPEDSSIYLCSVVGGQGTNYGYTFGSGTRLTVV.

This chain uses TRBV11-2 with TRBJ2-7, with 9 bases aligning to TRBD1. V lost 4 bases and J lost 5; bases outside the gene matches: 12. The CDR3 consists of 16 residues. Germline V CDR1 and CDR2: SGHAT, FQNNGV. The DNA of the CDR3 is TGTGCCAGCAGCTCATACCGGGACAGGGACCCGCACGAGCAGTACTTC. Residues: CASSSYRDRDPHEQYF.

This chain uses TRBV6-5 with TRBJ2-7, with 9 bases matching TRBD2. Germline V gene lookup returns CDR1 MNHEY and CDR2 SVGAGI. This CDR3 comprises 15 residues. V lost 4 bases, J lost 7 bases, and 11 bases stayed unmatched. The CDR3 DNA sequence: TGTGCCAGCAGTTCCCGGGCTAGCGGGATGGGTGAGCAGTACTTC. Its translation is CASSSRASGMGEQYF.